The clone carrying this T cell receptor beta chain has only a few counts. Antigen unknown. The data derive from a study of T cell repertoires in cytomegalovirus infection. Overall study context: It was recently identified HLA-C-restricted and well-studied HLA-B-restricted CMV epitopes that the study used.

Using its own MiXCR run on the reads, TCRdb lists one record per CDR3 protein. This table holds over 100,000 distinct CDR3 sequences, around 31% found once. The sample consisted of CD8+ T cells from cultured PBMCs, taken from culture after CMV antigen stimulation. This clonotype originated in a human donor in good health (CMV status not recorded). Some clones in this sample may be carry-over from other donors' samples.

The CDR3 spells CASSFPGGGITEAFF. DNA of the CDR3: TGTGCCAGCAGCTTTCCGGGCGGGGGTATCACTGAAGCTTTCTTT. The genes are TRBV7-9 and TRBJ1-1, with D maybe TRBD1 (5 bases). The germline gives CDR1 SEHNR, CDR2 FQNEAQ (reference sequence). The ends were cut back, 3 bases at V and 4 bases at J, with 15 bases in the middle. The CDR3 is made up of 15 amino acids.